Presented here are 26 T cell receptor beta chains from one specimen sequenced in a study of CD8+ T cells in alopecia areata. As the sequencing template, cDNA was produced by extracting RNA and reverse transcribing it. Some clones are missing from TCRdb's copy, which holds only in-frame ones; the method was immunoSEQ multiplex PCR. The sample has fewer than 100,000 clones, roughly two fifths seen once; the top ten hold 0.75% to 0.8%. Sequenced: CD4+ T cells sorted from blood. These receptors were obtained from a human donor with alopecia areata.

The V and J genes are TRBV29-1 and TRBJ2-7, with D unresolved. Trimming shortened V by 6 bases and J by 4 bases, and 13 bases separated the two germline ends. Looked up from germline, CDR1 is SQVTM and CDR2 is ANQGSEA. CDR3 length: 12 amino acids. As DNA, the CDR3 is TGCAGCGTCACGGAGCTGGGTTACGAGCAGTACTTC. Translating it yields CSVTELGYEQYF.

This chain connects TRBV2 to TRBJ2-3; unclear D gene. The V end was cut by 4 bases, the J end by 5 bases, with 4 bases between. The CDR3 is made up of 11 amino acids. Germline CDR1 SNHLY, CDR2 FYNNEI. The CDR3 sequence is CASSGLDTQYF. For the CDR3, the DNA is TGTGCCAGCAGTGGGTTAGATACGCAGTATTTT.

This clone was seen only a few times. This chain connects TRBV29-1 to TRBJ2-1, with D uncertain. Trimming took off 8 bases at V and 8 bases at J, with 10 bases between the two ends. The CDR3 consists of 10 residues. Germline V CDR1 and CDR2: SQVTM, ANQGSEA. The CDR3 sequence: CSPRSDEQFF. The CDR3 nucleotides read TGCAGCCCCCGTTCCGATGAGCAGTTCTTC.

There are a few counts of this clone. Here the CDR3 reads CASSLAVSGPLNEQFF. In DNA, the CDR3 is TGCGCCAGCAGCTTGGCCGTCTCGGGACCGCTCAATGAGCAGTTCTTC. J is TRBJ2-1 and V is TRBV5-1; D assignment may be TRBD1 or TRBD2 (5 bases each). The CDR3 covers 16 residues. Germline CDR1 reads SGHRS; CDR2 reads YFSETQ. Trimming took 0 bases from V and 6 from J, leaving 16 bases between them.

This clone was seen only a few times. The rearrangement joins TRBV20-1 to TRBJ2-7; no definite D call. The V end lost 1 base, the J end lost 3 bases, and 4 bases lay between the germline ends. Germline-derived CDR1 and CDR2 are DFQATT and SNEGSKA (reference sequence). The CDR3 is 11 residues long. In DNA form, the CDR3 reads TGCAGTGCTAGAGCCAGCTACGAGCAGTACTTC. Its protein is CSARASYEQYF.

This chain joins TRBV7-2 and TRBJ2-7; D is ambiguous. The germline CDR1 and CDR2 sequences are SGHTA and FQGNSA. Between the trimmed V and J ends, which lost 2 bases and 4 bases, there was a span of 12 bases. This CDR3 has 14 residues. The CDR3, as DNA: TGTGCCAGCAGCTTAATTTCGGCAACTTACGAGCAGTACTTC. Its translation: CASSLISATYEQYF.

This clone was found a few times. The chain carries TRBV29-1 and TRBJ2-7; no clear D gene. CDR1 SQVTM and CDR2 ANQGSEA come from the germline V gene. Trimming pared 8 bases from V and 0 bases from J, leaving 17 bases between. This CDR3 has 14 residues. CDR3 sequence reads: CSILVRVISYEQYF. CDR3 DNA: TGCAGCATCTTAGTGCGCGTAATCTCCTACGAGCAGTACTTC.

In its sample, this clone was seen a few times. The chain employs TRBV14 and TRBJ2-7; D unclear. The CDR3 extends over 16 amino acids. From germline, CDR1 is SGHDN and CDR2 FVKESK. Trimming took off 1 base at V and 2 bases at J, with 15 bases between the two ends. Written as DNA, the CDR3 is TGTGCCAGCAGCCAAGTTTACCGGACGAAGGCCTACGAGCAGTACTTC. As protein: CASSQVYRTKAYEQYF.

The CDR3 DNA sequence: TGTGCCAGCAGTATGAGCCCCTCGGGGCAGTACTTC. Translating it yields CASSMSPSGQYF. The rearrangement links TRBV28 to TRBJ2-7; the D is unclear. Trimming left V 5 bases short and J 9 bases short, with 14 bases between. Germline V lookup: CDR1 MDHEN, CDR2 SYDVKM. CDR3 size: 12 residues. The complete variable domain, with remaining parts taken from reference TRBV28 and TRBJ2-7, reads DVKVTQSSRYLVKRTGEKVFLECVQDMDHENMFWYRQDPGLGLRLIYFSYDVKMKEKGDIPEGYSVSREKKERFSLILESASTNQTSMYLCASSMSPSGQYFGPGTRLTVT.

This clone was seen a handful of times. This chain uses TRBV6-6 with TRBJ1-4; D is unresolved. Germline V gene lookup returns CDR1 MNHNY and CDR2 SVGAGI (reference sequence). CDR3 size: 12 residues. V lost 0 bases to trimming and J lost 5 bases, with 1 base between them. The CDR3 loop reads CASSYSNEKLFF. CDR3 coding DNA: TGTGCCAGCAGTTACTCGAATGAAAAACTGTTTTTT.

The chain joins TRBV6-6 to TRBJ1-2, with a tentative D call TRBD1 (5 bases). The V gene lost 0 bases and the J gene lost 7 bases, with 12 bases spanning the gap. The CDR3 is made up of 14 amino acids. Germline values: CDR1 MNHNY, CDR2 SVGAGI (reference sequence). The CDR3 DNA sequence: TGTGCCAGCAGTTACTCGCCGCAGGGAGGTGGCTACACCTTC. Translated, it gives CASSYSPQGGGYTF.

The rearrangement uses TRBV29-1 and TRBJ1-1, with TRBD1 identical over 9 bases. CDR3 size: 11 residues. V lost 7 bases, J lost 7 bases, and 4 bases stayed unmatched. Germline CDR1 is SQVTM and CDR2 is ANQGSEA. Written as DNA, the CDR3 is TGCAGCGCTTGGACAGGGGATGAAGCTTTCTTT. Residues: CSAWTGDEAFF.

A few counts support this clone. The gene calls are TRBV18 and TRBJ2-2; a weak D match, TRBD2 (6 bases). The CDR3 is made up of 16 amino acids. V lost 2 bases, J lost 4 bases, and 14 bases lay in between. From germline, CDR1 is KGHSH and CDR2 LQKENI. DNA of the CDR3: TGTGCCAGCTCACCAGGGACGGGAGTCGGCACCGGGGAGCTGTTTTTT. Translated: CASSPGTGVGTGELFF. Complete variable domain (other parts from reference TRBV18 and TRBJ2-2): NAGVMQNPRHLVRRRGQEARLRCSPMKGHSHVYWYRQLPEEGLKFMVYLQKENIIDESGMPKERFSAEFPKEGPSILRIQQVVRGDSAAYFCASSPGTGVGTGELFFGEGSRLTVL.

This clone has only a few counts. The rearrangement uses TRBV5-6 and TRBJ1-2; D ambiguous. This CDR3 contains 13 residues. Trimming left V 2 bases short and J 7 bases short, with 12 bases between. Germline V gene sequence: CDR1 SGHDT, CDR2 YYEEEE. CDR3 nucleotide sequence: TGTGCCAGCAGCTTCGGCCTAATCTCTGGCTACACCTTC. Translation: CASSFGLISGYTF.

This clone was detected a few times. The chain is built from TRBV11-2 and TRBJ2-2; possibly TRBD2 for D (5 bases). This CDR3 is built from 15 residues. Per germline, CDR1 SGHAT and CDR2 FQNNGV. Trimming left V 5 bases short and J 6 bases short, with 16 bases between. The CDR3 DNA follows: TGTGCCAGCAGCCCACGCACGGGGTGGGCCGGGGAGCTGTTTTTT. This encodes CASSPRTGWAGELFF.

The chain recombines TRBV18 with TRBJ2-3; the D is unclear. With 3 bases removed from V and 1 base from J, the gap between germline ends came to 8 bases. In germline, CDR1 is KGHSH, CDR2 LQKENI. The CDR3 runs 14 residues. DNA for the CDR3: TGTGCCAGCTCACCCCCGATCCGCACAGATACGCAGTATTTT. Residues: CASSPPIRTDTQYF.

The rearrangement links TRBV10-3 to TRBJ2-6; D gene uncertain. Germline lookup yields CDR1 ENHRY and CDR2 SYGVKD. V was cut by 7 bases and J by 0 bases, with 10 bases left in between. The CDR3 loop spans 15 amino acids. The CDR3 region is CAITDGISGANVLTF. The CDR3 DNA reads TGTGCCATCACTGACGGCATCTCTGGGGCCAACGTCCTGACTTTC.

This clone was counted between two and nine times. CDR3 residues: CASSLERTVGNTEAFF. CDR3 in DNA: TGTGCCAGCAGCCTAGAGAGGACAGTGGGGAACACTGAAGCTTTCTTT. The chain recombines TRBV4-2 with TRBJ1-1, with D possibly TRBD1 on 6 matching bases. Germline loops: CDR1 LGHNA, CDR2 YNFKEQ. V was cut by 4 bases and J by 1 base, with 16 bases left in between. The CDR3 extends over 16 amino acids.

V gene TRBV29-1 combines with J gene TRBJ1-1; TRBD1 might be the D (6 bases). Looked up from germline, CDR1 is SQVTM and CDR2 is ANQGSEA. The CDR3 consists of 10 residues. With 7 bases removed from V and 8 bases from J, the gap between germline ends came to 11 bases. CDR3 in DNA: TGCAGCGCAGGGGAAGACGAAGCTTTCTTT. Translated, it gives CSAGEDEAFF.

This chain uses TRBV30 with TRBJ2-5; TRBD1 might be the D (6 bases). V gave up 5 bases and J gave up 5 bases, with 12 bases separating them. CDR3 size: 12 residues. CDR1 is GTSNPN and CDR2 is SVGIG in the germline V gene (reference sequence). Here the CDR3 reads CAWGAGAETQYF. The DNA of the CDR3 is TGTGCCTGGGGTGCAGGGGCCGAGACCCAGTACTTC.

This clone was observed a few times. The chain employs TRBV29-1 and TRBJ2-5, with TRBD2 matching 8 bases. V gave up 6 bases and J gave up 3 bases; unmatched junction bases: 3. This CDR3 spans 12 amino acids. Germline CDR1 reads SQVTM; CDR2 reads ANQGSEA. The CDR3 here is CSVRAGEETQYF. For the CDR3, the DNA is TGCAGCGTCCGAGCGGGGGAAGAGACCCAGTACTTC.

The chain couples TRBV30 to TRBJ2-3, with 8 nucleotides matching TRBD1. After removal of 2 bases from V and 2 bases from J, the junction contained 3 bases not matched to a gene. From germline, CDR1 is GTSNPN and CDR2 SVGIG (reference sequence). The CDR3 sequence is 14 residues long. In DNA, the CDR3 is TGTGCCTGGAGTCGCCAGGGGGCCACAGATACGCAGTATTTT. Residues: CAWSRQGATDTQYF.

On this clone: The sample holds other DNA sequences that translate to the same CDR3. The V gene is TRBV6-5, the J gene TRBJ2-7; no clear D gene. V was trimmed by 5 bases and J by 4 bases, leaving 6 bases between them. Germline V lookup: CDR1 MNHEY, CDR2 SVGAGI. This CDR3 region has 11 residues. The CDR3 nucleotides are TGTGCCAGCAGTACAGCTTACGAGCAGTACTTC. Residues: CASSTAYEQYF.

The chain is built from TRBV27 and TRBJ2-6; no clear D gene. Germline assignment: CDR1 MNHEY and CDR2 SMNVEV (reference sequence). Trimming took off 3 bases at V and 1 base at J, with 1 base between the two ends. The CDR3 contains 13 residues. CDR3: CASSFSGANVLTF. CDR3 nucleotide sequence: TGTGCCAGCAGTTTTTCTGGGGCCAACGTCCTGACTTTC. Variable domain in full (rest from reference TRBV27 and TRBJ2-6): EAQVTQNPRYLITVTGKKLTVTCSQNMNHEYMSWYRQDPGLGLRQIYYSMNVEVTDKGDVPEGYKVSRKEKRNFPLILESPSPNQTSLYFCASSFSGANVLTFGAGSRLTVL.

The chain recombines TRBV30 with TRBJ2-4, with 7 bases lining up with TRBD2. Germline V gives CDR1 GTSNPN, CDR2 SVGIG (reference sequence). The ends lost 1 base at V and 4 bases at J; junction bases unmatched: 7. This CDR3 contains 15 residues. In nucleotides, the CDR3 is TGTGCCTGGAGTGATGCGGGAGCATGGAAAAACATTCAGTACTTC. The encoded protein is CAWSDAGAWKNIQYF.

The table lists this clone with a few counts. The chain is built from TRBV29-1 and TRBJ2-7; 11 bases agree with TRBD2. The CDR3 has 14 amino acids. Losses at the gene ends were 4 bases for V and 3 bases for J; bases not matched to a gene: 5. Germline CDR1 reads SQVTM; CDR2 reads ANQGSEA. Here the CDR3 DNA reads TGCAGCGTTGCAAGACTAGCGGGAATCTACGAGCAGTACTTC. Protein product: CSVARLAGIYEQYF.